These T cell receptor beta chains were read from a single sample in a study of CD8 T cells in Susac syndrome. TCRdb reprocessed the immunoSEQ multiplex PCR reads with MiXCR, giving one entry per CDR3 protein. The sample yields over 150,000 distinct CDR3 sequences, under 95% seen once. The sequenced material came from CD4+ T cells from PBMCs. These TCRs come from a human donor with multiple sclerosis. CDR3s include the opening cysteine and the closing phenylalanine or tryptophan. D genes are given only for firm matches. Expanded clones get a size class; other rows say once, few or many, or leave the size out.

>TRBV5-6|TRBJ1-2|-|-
CASSWGDGYTF
TGTGCCAGCAGCTGGGGCGATGGCTACACCTTC
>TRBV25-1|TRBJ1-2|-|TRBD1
CASSEKGQGAVRGYTF
TGTGCCAGCAGTGAAAAGGGTCAGGGGGCGGTTCGTGGCTACACCTTC
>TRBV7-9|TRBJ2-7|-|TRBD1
CASSEGATIGEQYF
TGTGCCAGCAGCGAGGGGGCGACCATCGGCGAGCAGTACTTC
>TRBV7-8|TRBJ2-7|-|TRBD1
CASTMYRDRVSHYEQYF
TGTGCCAGCACCATGTACCGGGACAGGGTGTCCCACTACGAGCAGTACTTC
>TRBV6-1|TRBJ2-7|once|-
CASSEEAPTYEQYF
TGTGCCAGCAGTGAAGAAGCGCCCACCTACGAGCAGTACTTC
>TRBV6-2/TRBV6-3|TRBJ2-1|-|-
CATALGGSNEQFF
TGTGCCACCGCCCTCGGGGGTTCCAATGAGCAGTTCTTC
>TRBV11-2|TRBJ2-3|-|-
CASRNSVQGDTQYF
TGTGCCAGCAGAAACTCGGTACAGGGAGATACGCAGTATTTT
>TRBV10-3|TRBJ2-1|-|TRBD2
CAISEGLAGVTGEQFF
TGTGCCATCAGTGAGGGGCTAGCGGGGGTAACGGGTGAGCAGTTCTTC
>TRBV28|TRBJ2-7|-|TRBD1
CASSSSGTGYYEQYF
TGTGCCAGCAGTTCCTCCGGGACAGGATACTACGAGCAGTACTTC
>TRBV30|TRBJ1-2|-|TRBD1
CAWGSGAGGGYTF
TGTGCCTGGGGATCGGGCGCAGGGGGAGGCTACACCTTC
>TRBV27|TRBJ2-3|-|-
CASSKLGTDTQYF
TGTGCCAGCAGTAAATTAGGTACAGATACGCAGTATTTT
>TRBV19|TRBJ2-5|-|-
CASSPGGVETQYF
TGTGCCAGTAGTCCTGGGGGCGTAGAGACCCAGTACTTC
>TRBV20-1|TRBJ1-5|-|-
CSASDGVLYSNQPQHF
TGCAGTGCTAGTGATGGGGTTCTATATAGCAATCAGCCCCAGCATTTT
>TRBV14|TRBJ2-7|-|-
CASGRSSYEQYF
TGTGCCAGCGGTAGGAGCTCCTACGAGCAGTACTTC
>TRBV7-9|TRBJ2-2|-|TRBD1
CASSFSRDSGELFF
TGTGCCAGCAGCTTCTCCAGGGACAGCGGGGAGCTGTTTTTT
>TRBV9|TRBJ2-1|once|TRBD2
CASSPRGSGRDYNEQFF
TGTGCCAGCAGCCCCAGAGGGAGCGGGAGAGACTACAATGAGCAGTTCTTC
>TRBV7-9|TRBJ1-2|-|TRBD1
CASSLRDRDYGYTF
TGTGCCAGCAGCTTACGGGACAGGGATTATGGCTACACCTTC
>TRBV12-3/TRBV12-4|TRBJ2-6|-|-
CASSYRLSGANVLTF
TGTGCCAGCAGTTACCGACTCTCTGGGGCCAACGTCCTGACTTTC
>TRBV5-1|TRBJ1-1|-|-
CASSAGEGGTEAFF
TGCGCCAGCAGCGCCGGGGAGGGGGGCACTGAAGCTTTCTTT
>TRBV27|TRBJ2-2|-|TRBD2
CASSPYSAGGGIITGELFF
TGTGCCAGCAGTCCATATAGCGCTGGCGGGGGGATAATAACCGGGGAGCTGTTTTTT
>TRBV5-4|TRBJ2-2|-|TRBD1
CASSRQGTNTGELFF
TGTGCCAGCAGCCGACAGGGGACCAACACCGGGGAGCTGTTTTTT
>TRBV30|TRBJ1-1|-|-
CAWREGSFNTEAFF
TGTGCCTGGAGGGAAGGCAGTTTTAACACTGAAGCTTTCTTT
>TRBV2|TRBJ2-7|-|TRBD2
CASRPGLAIYEQYF
TGTGCCAGCAGACCGGGACTAGCTATATACGAGCAGTACTTC
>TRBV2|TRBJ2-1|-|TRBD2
CASSEGGGRPDNEQFF
TGTGCCAGCAGTGAAGGTGGCGGGAGACCTGACAATGAGCAGTTCTTC
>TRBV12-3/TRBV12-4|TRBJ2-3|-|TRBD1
CASSLRGPDTQYF
TGTGCCAGCAGCCTAAGGGGGCCCGATACGCAGTATTTT
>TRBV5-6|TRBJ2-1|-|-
CASSFPPWVEQFF
TGTGCCAGCAGCTTCCCTCCGTGGGTTGAGCAGTTCTTC
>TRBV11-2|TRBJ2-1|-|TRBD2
CASSAKGGRAPHNEQFF
TGTGCCAGCAGCGCAAAGGGCGGGAGGGCCCCTCACAATGAGCAGTTCTTC
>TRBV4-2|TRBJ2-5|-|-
CASSQEFPVRETQYF
TGTGCCAGCAGCCAAGAATTCCCGGTGCGGGAGACCCAGTACTTC